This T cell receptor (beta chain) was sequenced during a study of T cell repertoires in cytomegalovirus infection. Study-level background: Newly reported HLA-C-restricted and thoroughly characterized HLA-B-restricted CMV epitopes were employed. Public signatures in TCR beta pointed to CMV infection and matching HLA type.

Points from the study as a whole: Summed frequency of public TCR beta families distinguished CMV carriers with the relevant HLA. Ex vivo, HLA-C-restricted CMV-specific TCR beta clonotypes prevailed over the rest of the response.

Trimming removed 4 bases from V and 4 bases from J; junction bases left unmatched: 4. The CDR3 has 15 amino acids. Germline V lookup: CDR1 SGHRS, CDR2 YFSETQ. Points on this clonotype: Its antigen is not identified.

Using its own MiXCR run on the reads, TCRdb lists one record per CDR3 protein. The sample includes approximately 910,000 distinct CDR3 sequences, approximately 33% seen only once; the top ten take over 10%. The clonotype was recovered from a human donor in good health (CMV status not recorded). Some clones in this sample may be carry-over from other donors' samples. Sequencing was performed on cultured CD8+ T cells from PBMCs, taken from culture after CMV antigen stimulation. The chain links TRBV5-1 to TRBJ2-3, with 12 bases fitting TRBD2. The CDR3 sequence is CASSVRTSGADTQYF. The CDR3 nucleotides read TGCGCCAGCAGCGTTCGGACTAGCGGGGCAGATACGCAGTATTTT.